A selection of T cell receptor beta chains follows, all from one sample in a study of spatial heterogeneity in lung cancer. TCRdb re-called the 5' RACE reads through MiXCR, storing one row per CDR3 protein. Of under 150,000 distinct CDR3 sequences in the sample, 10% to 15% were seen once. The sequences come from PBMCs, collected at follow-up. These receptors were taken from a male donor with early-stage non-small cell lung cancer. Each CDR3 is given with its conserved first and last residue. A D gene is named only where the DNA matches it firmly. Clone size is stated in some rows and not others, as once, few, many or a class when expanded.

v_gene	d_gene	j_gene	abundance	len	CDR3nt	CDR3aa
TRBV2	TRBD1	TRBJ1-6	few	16	TGTGCCAGCAGTTCTGCAGGGGGCACCCGAAATTCACCCCTCCACTTT	CASSSAGGTRNSPLHF
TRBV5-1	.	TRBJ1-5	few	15	TGCGCCAGCAGTCCTTCAGGGGTAGAGAATCAGCCCCAGCATTTT	CASSPSGVENQPQHF
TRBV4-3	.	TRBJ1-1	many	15	TGCGCCAGCAGCCAAGAGCCAAAGGGGAACACTGAAGCTTTCTTT	CASSQEPKGNTEAFF
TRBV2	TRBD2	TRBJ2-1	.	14	TGTGCCAGCAGAAAACGGACCCGAGCGGGAGAGCAGTTCTTC	CASRKRTRAGEQFF
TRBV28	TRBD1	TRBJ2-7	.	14	TGTGCCAGCACTTCCGGGACAGCATCCTACGAGCAGTACTTC	CASTSGTASYEQYF
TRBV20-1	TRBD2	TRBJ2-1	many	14	TGCAGGACTAGCGGGTTGATAGGTGACAATGAGCAGTTCTTC	CRTSGLIGDNEQFF
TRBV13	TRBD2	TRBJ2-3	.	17	TGTGCCAGCAGCTTCTTTAACTTGGGGGGGGGCACAGATACGCAGTATTTT	CASSFFNLGGGTDTQYF
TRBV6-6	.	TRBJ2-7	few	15	TGTGCCAGCAGTCGAACCGGGGGACTGGGCCACGAGCAGTACTTC	CASSRTGGLGHEQYF
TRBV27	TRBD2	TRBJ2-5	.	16	TGTGCCAGCAGTTTATGGGCGGGGGAACCCCGAGGGACCCAGTACTTC	CASSLWAGEPRGTQYF
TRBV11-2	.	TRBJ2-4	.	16	TGTGCCAGCAGCTTGCGTAGGGTCGGAGCCAAAAACATTCAGTACTTC	CASSLRRVGAKNIQYF
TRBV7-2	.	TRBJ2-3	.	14	TGTGCCAGCAGCTTAGCTTCAGACACAGATACGCAGTATTTT	CASSLASDTDTQYF
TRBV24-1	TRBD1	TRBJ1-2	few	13	TGTGCCACCTCAGAGGGACAGGGAAGAGGCTACACCTTC	CATSEGQGRGYTF
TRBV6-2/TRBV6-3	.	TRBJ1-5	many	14	TGTGCCAGCAGTTACGGGAGGAACGGGGAGCCCCAGCATTTT	CASSYGRNGEPQHF
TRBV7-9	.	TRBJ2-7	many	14	TGTGCCAGCAGCTTAGCTGGGAACCCCTACGAGCAGTACTTC	CASSLAGNPYEQYF
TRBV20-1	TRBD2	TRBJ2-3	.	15	TGCAGTGCTGGTAGCGGGGGAGCAAGCACAGATACGCAGTATTTT	CSAGSGGASTDTQYF
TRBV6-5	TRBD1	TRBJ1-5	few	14	TGTGCCAGCAGCATGACAGGGGGGAATCAGCCCCAGCATTTT	CASSMTGGNQPQHF
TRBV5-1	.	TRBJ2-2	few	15	TGCGCCAGCAGCTTGATGGGGGATGTCACCGGGGAGCTGTTTTTT	CASSLMGDVTGELFF
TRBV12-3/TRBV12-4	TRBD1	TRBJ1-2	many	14	TGTGCCAGCACCCCGCGGACAGGGGAAAGTGGCTACACCTTC	CASTPRTGESGYTF
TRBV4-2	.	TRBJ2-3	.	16	TGTGCCAGCAGCCAAGAGGTCGACAGACACACAGATACGCAGTATTTT	CASSQEVDRHTDTQYF
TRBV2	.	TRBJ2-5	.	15	TGTGCCAGCAGTGAATTAACTAGCAACCAAGAGACCCAGTACTTC	CASSELTSNQETQYF
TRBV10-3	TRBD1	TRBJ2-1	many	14	TGTGCCACAGGCGAACAGGGGGATTACAATGAGCAGTTCTTC	CATGEQGDYNEQFF
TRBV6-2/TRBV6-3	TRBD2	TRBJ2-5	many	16	TGTGCCAGCAGCCTCGGACTAGCGGGGGGACAAGAGACCCAGTACTTC	CASSLGLAGGQETQYF
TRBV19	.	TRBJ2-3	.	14	TGTGCCAGTAGTATGAGCAGGGTCACAGATACGCAGTATTTT	CASSMSRVTDTQYF